The 5 T cell receptor beta chains listed next were all sequenced from one sample in a study of T-cell memory formation after mild COVID-19. TCRdb ran MiXCR on the 5' RACE reads and lists one entry per CDR3 protein. This table holds hundreds of thousands of distinct CDR3 sequences, around 27% found once. The sequencing input was PBMCs or a T cell subset sorted from them (not recorded which). The receptors come from an adult woman who had mild COVID-19 (a few samples of this study predate the infection). Cell type and time point are not known.

V usage is TRBV7-9 and J usage is TRBJ2-2; no clear D. The CDR3 is made up of 17 amino acids. CDR1 and CDR2 (germline): SEHNR, FQNEAQ (reference sequence). Trimming took 2 bases from V and 4 from J, leaving 17 bases between them. This chain's CDR3 is CASSLSVVEEFTGELFF. CDR3 coding DNA: TGTGCCAGCAGCTTATCGGTTGTGGAAGAATTCACCGGGGAGCTGTTTTTT.

This clonotype was detected ten times or more. The rearrangement links TRBV9 to TRBJ2-7; a weak D match, TRBD2 (6 bases). The CDR3 runs 15 residues. Deletions cut 0 bases from V and 5 bases from J, with 15 bases between. Germline V gives CDR1 SGDLS, CDR2 YYNGEE. The CDR3 reads CASSVGSLANDEQYF. In DNA, the CDR3 is TGTGCCAGCAGCGTAGGTTCACTAGCTAACGACGAGCAGTACTTC.

This clonotype was found many times. The chain employs TRBV14 and TRBJ2-7; possibly TRBD1 for D (6 bases). Trimming left V 6 bases short and J 2 bases short, with 11 bases between. This CDR3 has 13 amino acids. Germline V gene lookup returns CDR1 SGHDN and CDR2 FVKESK. The CDR3 DNA sequence: TGTGCCAGCAGTCAACAGGGACCCTACGAGCAGTACTTC. This translates into CASSQQGPYEQYF.

This clonotype was counted a few times. The rearrangement joins TRBV18 to TRBJ2-3; 9 bases line up with TRBD2. CDR3 length equals 14 residues. V was clipped by 6 bases and J by 6 bases; unmatched bases: 7. Germline values: CDR1 KGHSH, CDR2 LQKENI. CDR3 loop: CASSGTSSADTQYF. In nucleotides, the CDR3 is TGTGCCAGCTCCGGGACTAGCTCCGCTGATACGCAGTATTTT.

The chain carries TRBV4-2 and TRBJ2-3, with 8 positions matching TRBD2. The V segment lost 7 bases and the J segment 7 bases; nucleotides outside the gene matches: 13. Germline V gives CDR1 LGHNA, CDR2 YNFKEQ. The CDR3 spans 15 residues. The CDR3 sequence is CASTHTAGGLYTQYF. The CDR3 nucleotides are TGTGCCAGCACCCACACCGCGGGGGGACTCTATACGCAGTATTTT.